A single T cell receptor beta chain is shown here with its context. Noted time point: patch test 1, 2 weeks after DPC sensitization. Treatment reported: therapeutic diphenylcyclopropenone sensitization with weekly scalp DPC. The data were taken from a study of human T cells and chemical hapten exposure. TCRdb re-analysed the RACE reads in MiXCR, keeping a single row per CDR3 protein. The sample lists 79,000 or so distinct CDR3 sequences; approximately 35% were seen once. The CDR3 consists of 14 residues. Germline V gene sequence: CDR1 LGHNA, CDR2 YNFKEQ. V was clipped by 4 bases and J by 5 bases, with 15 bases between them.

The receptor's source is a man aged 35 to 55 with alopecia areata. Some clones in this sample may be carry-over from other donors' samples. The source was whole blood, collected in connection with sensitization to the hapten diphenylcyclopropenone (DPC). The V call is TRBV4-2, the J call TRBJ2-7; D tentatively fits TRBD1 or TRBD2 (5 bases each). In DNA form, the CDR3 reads TGTGCCAGCAGCCCGGGACCATATACTGACGAGCAGTACTTC. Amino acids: CASSPGPYTDEQYF.